Many counts were recorded for the clone carrying this TCR beta chain. Its target is unknown. This sample stems from a study of blood T cells in healthy people across ages. Study-level points and caveats: The study regarded diversity estimates from one million T cells as underestimates.

Russia was home to the donors, healthy Caucasian individuals aged roughly 6 to 100. Germline trimming cut 1 base from V and 0 bases from J; bases unmatched to any gene: 1. CDR3 length equals 15 residues. Germline CDR1 reads LGHDT; CDR2 reads YNNKEL (reference sequence). Using a J-beta primer mix together with a sample-barcoded 5' primer, a second PCR was run for roughly 6 to 12 cycles. Tags on each cDNA molecule came from a template-switch adaptor with 12 random nucleotides. TCRdb independently ran MiXCR on the 5' RACE reads; one entry per CDR3 protein. The repertoire holds 980,000 or so distinct CDR3 sequences, with roughly 50% as singletons.

V usage is TRBV3-1 and J usage is TRBJ2-7, with 9 bases aligning to TRBD1. What was sequenced was blood. The receptor was isolated from a man between 25 and 39 years old in good health. The CDR3 protein is CASSQGQGGSYEQYF. The CDR3 DNA is TGTGCCAGCAGCCAAGGACAGGGGGGCTCCTACGAGCAGTACTTC.